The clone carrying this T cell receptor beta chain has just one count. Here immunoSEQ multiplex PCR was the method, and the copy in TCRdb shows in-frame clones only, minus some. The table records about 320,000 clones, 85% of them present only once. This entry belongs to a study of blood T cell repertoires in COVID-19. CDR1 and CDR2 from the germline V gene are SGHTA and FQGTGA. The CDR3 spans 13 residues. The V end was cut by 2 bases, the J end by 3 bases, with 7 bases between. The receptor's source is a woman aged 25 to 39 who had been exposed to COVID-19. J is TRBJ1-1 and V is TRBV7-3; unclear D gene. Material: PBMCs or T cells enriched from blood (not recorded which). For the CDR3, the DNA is TGTGCCAGCAGCTTACAGGAGGACACTGAAGCTTTCTTT. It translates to CASSLQEDTEAFF.